This TCR beta chain was identified in a study of yellow fever vaccine responses in identical twins (dated by TCRdb to 2016 to 2018). About the full investigation: Focusing on identical twins, the study followed the T cell clones that responded to the vaccine, and did so with precision.

The paper's findings and limits, for the study overall: The T cell response to vaccination in identical twins was reported by the authors to appear partly convergent and partly personalized.

The germline V gene encodes CDR1 MDHEN and CDR2 SYDVKM. V gives up 8 bases and J gives up 4 bases, and the segment between their germline ends measures 9 bases. Including cysteine and phenylalanine, the CDR3 has 11 amino acids. Just the 33-base CDR3 DNA is kept, in frame starting at base 1. A word on this clonotype: No antigen is known for it. Qualities for individual bases were not recorded, and no much larger clone is one base off.

Library preparation employed RT-PCR. Instrument on record: Illumina HiSeq 2500. In TCRdb, the public reads were trimmed at Q25 with fastp and aligned with MiXCR, with productive beta chains retained. Rows with one shared CDR3 protein collapse into an entry with the most common genes and DNA. The sample yields about 18,000 distinct CDR3 sequences; 61% were counted once. The ten largest make up more than 7% of the sample. This chain joins TRBV28 to TRBJ2-7, and perhaps TRBD1 as D gene, on 5 matching bases. The specimen comprised T cells from blood (PBMCs), unsorted or a sorted subset (not recorded which), sampled before or after yellow fever vaccination (not recorded which). This receptor was taken from a woman aged 18-29 years who received the yellow fever vaccine. Donor details come from another sample of the same person, matched by shared clones. The nucleotide sequence is given as TGTGCCAGCGATAGGGGTTACGAGCAGTACTTC. Its product reads: CASDRGYEQYF.